This entry lists 18 T cell receptor beta chains sequenced from one sample in a study of CD8 T cells in Susac syndrome. With random hexamers, reverse transcription was performed on about 0.5 to 1 ug of RNA. TCRdb analysed the immunoSEQ multiplex PCR reads with MiXCR anew, one entry per CDR3 protein. The data hold 200,000 to 250,000 distinct CDR3 sequences, with 90% to 95% observed a single time. The sequenced sample consisted of CD8+ T cells from PBMCs. The receptors derive from a human donor with multiple sclerosis.

V is TRBV6-2 or TRBV6-3 and J is TRBJ1-2; D gene unclear. The germline CDR1 and CDR2 sequences are MNHEY and SVGEGT. The germline V and J ends were trimmed by 10 bases and 2 bases, with 11 bases remaining between them. The CDR3 runs to 12 residues. The CDR3 loop is CAIHGLNYGYTF. The CDR3, as DNA: TGTGCCATCCATGGCCTCAACTATGGCTACACCTTC.

V is TRBV15 and J is TRBJ2-5, with TRBD1 identical over 8 bases. The CDR3 runs 14 residues. The V and J ends lost 1 base and 4 bases, in that order; junction bases with no gene match: 2. The germline CDR1 and CDR2 sequences are LNHNV and YYDKDF (reference sequence). The CDR3 nucleotides are TGTGCCACCAGCAGAGCCAGGGGGCCAGAGACCCAGTACTTC. Amino acid sequence: CATSRARGPETQYF.

The chain has TRBV30 and TRBJ2-1; TRBD2 agrees at 7 bases. The ends lost 5 bases at V and 0 bases at J; junction bases unmatched: 4. The length of the CDR3 is 14 residues. Germline CDR1 reads GTSNPN; CDR2 reads SVGIG (reference sequence). The CDR3 protein is CAWGEGSSYNEQFF. CDR3 bases: TGTGCCTGGGGGGAGGGAAGCTCCTACAATGAGCAGTTCTTC.

The chain uses TRBV6-5 and TRBJ2-5; a possible D gene is TRBD2 (7 bases). Germline V lookup: CDR1 MNHEY, CDR2 SVGAGI. This CDR3 comprises 15 residues. The ends were cut back, 5 bases at V and 1 base at J, with 14 bases in the middle. CDR3 residues: CASSLRGAPQETQYF. The DNA of the CDR3 is TGTGCCAGCAGTCTACGGGGGGCCCCCCAAGAGACCCAGTACTTC.

This chain uses TRBV30 with TRBJ1-5, with D perhaps TRBD1 (5 bases). V was trimmed by 0 bases and J by 5 bases, leaving 8 bases between them. Germline V gives CDR1 GTSNPN, CDR2 SVGIG (reference sequence). CDR3 size: 13 residues. CDR3 sequence reads: CAWSVGGDQPQHF. The DNA of the CDR3 is TGTGCCTGGAGTGTGGGGGGAGATCAGCCCCAGCATTTT.

The J gene is TRBJ2-1, the V gene TRBV5-6; either TRBD1 or TRBD2 may fit D (5 bases each). The V end was cut by 0 bases, the J end by 6 bases, with 10 bases between. Germline V CDR1 and CDR2: SGHDT, YYEEEE. CDR3 length: 14 amino acids. CDR3 region: CASSLAGLSNEQFF. CDR3 nucleotide sequence: TGTGCCAGCAGCTTGGCGGGGCTGAGCAATGAGCAGTTCTTC.

V and J are TRBV24-1 and TRBJ2-3; D gene uncertain. In germline, CDR1 is KGHDR, CDR2 SFDVKD. V dropped 7 bases and J dropped 1 base, with 5 bases sitting between them. This CDR3 has 12 residues. CDR3 protein: CATSEGTDTQYF. The CDR3, as DNA: TGTGCCACCAGCGAGGGCACAGATACGCAGTATTTT.

This chain links TRBV27 with TRBJ2-5; 12 nucleotides align to TRBD2. Unmatched junction bases numbered 5, after V lost 4 bases and J lost 5 bases. In germline, CDR1 is MNHEY, CDR2 SMNVEV (reference sequence). The CDR3 covers 15 residues. CDR3 bases: TGTGCCAGCAGTTCTCAACTAGCGGGAGGTGAGACCCAGTACTTC. Translated, it gives CASSSQLAGGETQYF.

The J gene is TRBJ1-4, the V gene TRBV30; no clear D gene. Between the trimmed V and J ends, which lost 3 bases and 8 bases, there was a span of 13 bases. Germline-derived CDR1 and CDR2 are GTSNPN and SVGIG (reference sequence). The CDR3 runs 13 residues. The DNA for the CDR3 is TGTGCCTGGAGGCGGTTTCTTACAGAAAAACTGTTTTTT. This gives the protein CAWRRFLTEKLFF.

The rearrangement uses TRBV7-9 and TRBJ2-3; 9 bases are shared with TRBD2. V dropped 5 bases and J dropped 2; count of bases not matched to a gene: 17. CDR1 and CDR2 from the germline V gene are SEHNR and FQNEAQ (reference sequence). CDR3 length: 19 amino acids. The CDR3 protein is CASSPPRLGRGGLTDTQYF. CDR3 nucleotides: TGTGCCAGCAGCCCCCCCCGGTTGGGGCGGGGGGGCCTCACAGATACGCAGTATTTT.

The chain employs TRBV20-1 and TRBJ2-7, with 7 nucleotides matching TRBD1. The CDR3 contains 13 residues. CDR1 DFQATT and CDR2 SNEGSKA come from the germline V gene (reference sequence). V trimming: 5 bases; J trimming: 0 bases; junction bases outside the gene matches: 4. The CDR3: CSASGQFSYEQYF. CDR3 DNA sequence: TGCAGTGCTTCGGGACAGTTCTCCTACGAGCAGTACTTC.

This clonotype came up once. This chain links TRBV7-8 with TRBJ2-5, with 8 nucleotides matching TRBD1. CDR3 length: 12 amino acids. The V and J ends lost 4 bases and 8 bases, in that order; junction bases with no gene match: 3. The germline CDR1 and CDR2 sequences are SGHVS and FQNEAQ. This CDR3 reads CASSSPGGTQYF. In nucleotides, the CDR3 is TGTGCCAGCAGCTCCCCAGGGGGCACCCAGTACTTC. The full variable domain, rest sourced from reference TRBV7-8 and TRBJ2-5, is GAGVSQSPRYKVAKRGQDVALRCDPISGHVSLFWYQQALGQGPEFLTYFQNEAQLDKSGLPSDRFFAERPEGSVSTLKIQRTQQEDSAVYLCASSSPGGTQYFGPGTRLLVL.

The V and J genes are TRBV20-1 and TRBJ1-1; D is uncertain. Germline V gene lookup returns CDR1 DFQATT and CDR2 SNEGSKA (reference sequence). Trimming removed 6 bases from V and 1 base from J, with 18 bases in between. The CDR3 is 15 residues long. In DNA form, the CDR3 reads TGCAGTGCCGAGCCCCAGGACGGATCGAACACTGAAGCTTTCTTT. This gives the protein CSAEPQDGSNTEAFF.

V is TRBV14 and J is TRBJ1-2; possibly TRBD1 for D (6 bases). The CDR3 contains 15 residues. Trimming shortened V by 1 base and J by 4 bases, and 13 bases separated the two germline ends. In germline, CDR1 is SGHDN, CDR2 FVKESK. As DNA, the CDR3 is TGTGCCAGCAGCCAAGTTTTGGACAGTCTCTATGGCTACACCTTC. As protein: CASSQVLDSLYGYTF.

The V and J genes are TRBV5-4 and TRBJ1-1; the D is unclear. Trimming removed 0 bases at V and 8 bases at J, with 11 bases between. The germline V gene encodes CDR1 SGHNT and CDR2 YYREEE (reference sequence). CDR3 size: 13 residues. CDR3 DNA sequence: TGTGCCAGCAGCTTGGGGAATCCTGGGGAAGCTTTCTTT. Translated, it gives CASSLGNPGEAFF.

The J gene is TRBJ1-3, the V gene TRBV19; perhaps TRBD1 as D (6 bases). The CDR3 covers 15 residues. Deletions cut 8 bases from V and 2 bases from J, with 16 bases between. Germline lookup yields CDR1 LNHDA and CDR2 SQIVND (reference sequence). CDR3 in DNA: TGTGCCAGTTCAATCCCCACAGGGACTGGAAACACCATATATTTT. Translated, it gives CASSIPTGTGNTIYF.

This clonotype was seen more than once but under ten times. The J gene is TRBJ2-2, the V gene TRBV11-2; 7 bases are shared with TRBD2. Per the germline V gene, CDR1 is SGHAT and CDR2 is FQNNGV. J gave up 1 base and V 0 bases, and 8 bases lay outside the gene matches. CDR3 length equals 18 residues. CDR3 loop: CASSLEVGGPLNTGELFF. The CDR3 coding sequence is TGTGCCAGCAGCTTAGAAGTGGGAGGGCCGTTGAACACCGGGGAGCTGTTTTTT. Combining the CDR3 with reference TRBV11-2 and TRBJ2-2 gives the whole variable domain EAGVAQSPRYKIIEKRQSVAFWCNPISGHATLYWYQQILGQGPKLLIQFQNNGVVDDSQLPKDRFSAERLKGVDSTLKIQPAKLEDSAVYLCASSLEVGGPLNTGELFFGEGSRLTVL.

The V and J genes are TRBV4-3 and TRBJ1-1; possibly TRBD1 for D (5 bases). Germline V gives CDR1 LGHNA, CDR2 YSLEER. V dropped 0 bases and J dropped 1 base, with 15 bases sitting between them. This CDR3 is built from 17 residues. Written as DNA, the CDR3 is TGCGCCAGCAGCCAAGATCCCCCACCACAGGAGAACACTGAAGCTTTCTTT. Protein sequence: CASSQDPPPQENTEAFF.